Shown below are 7 T cell receptor beta chains from a single sample sequenced in a study of shared clonotypes between healthy human individuals (dated by TCRdb to about 2020). The library relied on the immunoSEQ multiplex PCR assay. TCRdb took this table from immuneACCESS and kept in-frame rearrangements with V and J called. Such tables lack part of the clones; where checked against another copy, unresolved V genes explain under half of the gap, and the rest is unexplained. The sample yields more than 400,000 clones; 70% to 85% were counted once. The top ten constitute approximately 12% of the sample. Sequences were obtained from PBMCs. Receptors were obtained from a woman aged 40 to 50 in good health. Some clones in this sample may be carry-over from other donors' samples.

V is TRBV15 and J is TRBJ2-3; TRBD2 aligns across 10 bases. Germline V gives CDR1 LNHNV, CDR2 YYDKDF (reference sequence). The CDR3 has 20 amino acids. V lost 6 bases and J lost 0; bases outside the gene matches: 18. The chain's CDR3 is CATSKTGVELAGPSTDTQYF. CDR3 nucleotide sequence: TGTGCCACCAGTAAGACAGGGGTGGAACTAGCGGGGCCCAGCACAGATACGCAGTATTTT.

The chain uses TRBV7-6 and TRBJ2-2; D is unclear. The CDR3 extends over 15 amino acids. V lost 5 bases, J lost 0 bases, and 10 bases lay in between. Germline V gene sequence: CDR1 SGHVS, CDR2 FNYEAQ. Here the CDR3 reads CASSPGRANTGELFF. The DNA of the CDR3 is TGTGCCAGCAGCCCAGGACGGGCGAACACCGGGGAGCTGTTTTTT.

The chain carries TRBV19 and TRBJ2-7; D unresolved. This CDR3 contains 13 residues. The germline V gene encodes CDR1 LNHDA and CDR2 SQIVND (reference sequence). Trimming removed 1 base from V and 3 bases from J, with 7 bases in between. The CDR3 sequence is CASSIVFGYEQYF. For the CDR3, the DNA is TGTGCCAGTAGTATAGTTTTTGGCTACGAGCAGTACTTC.

The genes are TRBV5-1 and TRBJ1-1, with unresolved D. Germline CDR1 reads SGHRS; CDR2 reads YFSETQ. The CDR3 has 14 residues. V lost 0 bases and J 6 bases, leaving 12 bases between the germline ends. The CDR3 region has the DNA TGCGCCAGCAGCTTGGACGGATCCTTCTCTGAAGCTTTCTTT. Translation gives CASSLDGSFSEAFF.

This sequence joins TRBV23-1 and TRBJ2-7, with D perhaps TRBD1 (6 bases). TRBV23-1 is given ORF status, its function remaining uncertain. The length of the CDR3 is 12 residues. The V end was cut by 7 bases, the J end by 4 bases, with 11 bases between. The CDR3 DNA reads TGCGCCAGCACCACAGGGTTTTACGAGCAGTACTTC. Its protein product is CASTTGFYEQYF.

The chain uses TRBV5-6 and TRBJ2-2; D gene uncertain. V dropped 5 bases and J dropped 4 bases, with 12 bases sitting between them. Germline V lookup: CDR1 SGHDT, CDR2 YYEEEE. CDR3 length equals 14 residues. In DNA form, the CDR3 reads TGTGCCAGCAGGGGCGGAACGGGCACCGGGGAGCTGTTTTTT. As protein: CASRGGTGTGELFF.

This chain links TRBV21-1 with TRBJ2-7; no check of the table's D call, TRBD1, against the DNA was made. TRBV21-1 is a documented pseudogene. This CDR3 comprises 14 residues. CDR3 protein: CASSAGDRGYEQYF. DNA for the CDR3: TGTGCCAGCAGCGCCGGCGACAGGGGCTACGAGCAGTACTTC.